These T cell receptor beta chains were read from a single sample in a study of blood T cell repertoires in COVID-19. The protocol was immunoSEQ multiplex PCR, while the TCRdb copy is restricted to in-frame clones and leaves out a portion. The table lists a few hundred thousand clones, roughly 87% of them singletons. Sequenced input: PBMCs or T cells enriched from blood (not recorded which). These receptors were collected from a woman in her 30s who had recovered from COVID-19. Each CDR3 is given with its conserved first and last residue. Fields, in order: D gene, clone size, J gene, V gene, CDR3 protein, CDR3 DNA. The D gene is left open where the match is weak. Expanded clones get a size class; other rows say once, few or many, or leave the size out.

D: TRBD2; size: NA; J: TRBJ2-1; V: TRBV15; CDR3: CATSRDLSGNGEQFF; DNA: TGTGCCACCAGCAGAGATCTTAGCGGGAACGGTGAGCAGTTCTTC
D: NA; size: NA; J: TRBJ1-6; V: TRBV27; CDR3: CASSLTGGSPLHF; DNA: TGTGCCAGCAGTTTGACGGGGGGGTCACCCCTCCACTTT
D: TRBD1; size: NA; J: TRBJ1-2; V: TRBV3-1/TRBV3-2; CDR3: CASSQVDQGDRNGYTF; DNA: TGTGCCAGCAGCCAAGTCGATCAGGGGGATAGGAATGGCTACACCTTC
D: NA; size: NA; J: TRBJ2-1; V: TRBV28; CDR3: CASSSSVREQFF; DNA: TGTGCCAGCAGTTCGAGTGTGCGAGAGCAGTTCTTC
D: TRBD1; size: NA; J: TRBJ1-1; V: TRBV7-8; CDR3: CASSSRQGAMNTEAFF; DNA: TGTGCCAGCAGCTCAAGACAGGGGGCTATGAACACTGAAGCTTTCTTT
D: TRBD1; size: NA; J: TRBJ2-1; V: TRBV5-1; CDR3: CASSPAGQGAYNEQFF; DNA: TGCGCCAGCAGCCCCGCGGGACAGGGTGCCTACAATGAGCAGTTCTTC
D: NA; size: NA; J: TRBJ1-1; V: TRBV5-4; CDR3: CASSLSAVSYTEAFF; DNA: TGTGCCAGCAGCTTGTCCGCAGTGTCGTATACTGAAGCTTTCTTT
D: TRBD2; size: NA; J: TRBJ2-1; V: TRBV19; CDR3: CASSIPPVAGVTYNEQFF; DNA: TGTGCCAGTAGTATTCCCCCCGTAGCGGGAGTAACCTACAATGAGCAGTTCTTC
D: NA; size: NA; J: TRBJ1-2; V: TRBV6-5; CDR3: CASSPRARGYYGYTF; DNA: TGTGCCAGCAGTCCACGGGCCAGGGGATACTATGGCTACACCTTC
D: NA; size: NA; J: TRBJ2-5; V: TRBV3-1/TRBV3-2; CDR3: CASARQETQYF; DNA: TGTGCCAGCGCGCGTCAAGAGACCCAGTACTTC
D: NA; size: NA; J: TRBJ2-2; V: TRBV4-1; CDR3: CASSPGQRVDGELFF; DNA: TGCGCCAGCAGCCCAGGGCAGCGGGTGGACGGGGAGCTGTTTTTT
D: TRBD1; size: NA; J: TRBJ1-2; V: TRBV29-1; CDR3: CSGTGPYGYTF; DNA: TGCAGCGGGACAGGGCCCTATGGCTACACCTTC
D: NA; size: NA; J: TRBJ1-4; V: TRBV2; CDR3: CASSGLGGTNEKLFF; DNA: TGTGCCAGCAGTGGGCTAGGTGGGACTAATGAAAAACTGTTTTTT
D: TRBD1; size: NA; J: TRBJ2-5; V: TRBV27; CDR3: CASSSRQGPETQYF; DNA: TGTGCCAGCAGTTCCCGACAGGGGCCGGAGACCCAGTACTTC
D: TRBD1; size: few; J: TRBJ2-7; V: TRBV11-1; CDR3: CASSAGTGGYQEQYF; DNA: TGTGCCAGCAGCGCCGGGACAGGGGGGTATCAGGAGCAGTACTTC